Below are 26 T cell receptor beta chains sequenced from a single sample in a study of blood T cell repertoires in COVID-19. Some clones are missing from TCRdb's copy, which holds only in-frame ones; the method was immunoSEQ multiplex PCR. This table holds 140,000 or so clones, 75% to 90% found once. The sequenced sample consisted of PBMCs or T cells enriched from blood (not recorded which). Receptor source: a man aged 60-69 years who had recovered from COVID-19.

The V call is TRBV9, the J call TRBJ1-2, with 7 bases fitting TRBD1. The CDR3 loop spans 15 amino acids. The trim removed 3 bases at V and 5 bases at J, leaving 10 bases unmatched. The V gene's germline CDR1 is SGDLS and CDR2 YYNGEE. The CDR3 bases are TGTGCCAGCAGCGGGGCCGGGACAGCATATTATGGCTACACCTTC. Its protein product is CASSGAGTAYYGYTF.

The V call is TRBV18, the J call TRBJ1-5; perhaps TRBD1 as D (5 bases). CDR1 is KGHSH and CDR2 is LQKENI in the germline V gene. The length of the CDR3 is 16 residues. V was cut by 6 bases and J by 6 bases, with 21 bases left in between. For the CDR3, the DNA is TGTGCCAGCTCCACCGGCATCCAGGGATCCAGTCAGCCCCAGCATTTT. It specifies CASSTGIQGSSQPQHF.

The V and J genes are TRBV27 and TRBJ2-7, with 11 bases aligning to TRBD2. The CDR3 is 14 residues long. The ends lost 8 bases at V and 7 bases at J; junction bases unmatched: 10. In germline, CDR1 is MNHEY, CDR2 SMNVEV (reference sequence). The CDR3 DNA sequence: TGTGCCAGCCCCGGGACTAGCGGACCCCTGGAGCAGTACTTC. Amino acid sequence: CASPGTSGPLEQYF.

The chain employs TRBV9 and TRBJ2-5; TRBD2 aligns across 9 bases. The CDR3 has 14 amino acids. V gave up 4 bases and J gave up 5 bases; unmatched junction bases: 6. The germline CDR1 and CDR2 sequences are SGDLS and YYNGEE. This CDR3 is CASSSLSGGETQYF. CDR3 nucleotide sequence: TGTGCCAGCAGCTCACTTAGCGGGGGCGAGACCCAGTACTTC.

V usage is TRBV5-4 and J usage is TRBJ1-2; 7 nucleotides line up with TRBD1. This CDR3 contains 13 residues. V lost 2 bases and J lost 8; bases outside the gene matches: 6. The germline V gene encodes CDR1 SGHNT and CDR2 YYREEE (reference sequence). This CDR3 reads CASSFPTGEGYTF. CDR3 DNA sequence: TGTGCCAGCAGCTTCCCAACAGGGGAAGGCTACACCTTC.

The chain is built from TRBV5-4 and TRBJ2-7; the match to TRBD1 covers 9 bases. With 4 bases clipped from V and 3 bases from J, the junction kept 14 bases outside the gene matches. Germline values: CDR1 SGHNT, CDR2 YYREEE (reference sequence). The CDR3 runs 17 residues. CDR3 coding DNA: TGTGCCAGCAGCATGGCGCGGGACAGGGTTAGAAACTACGAGCAGTACTTC. Its protein product is CASSMARDRVRNYEQYF. The full variable domain, in which reference TRBV5-4 and TRBJ2-7 provide the parts outside the CDR3, is ETGVTQSPTHLIKTRGQQVTLRCSSQSGHNTVSWYQQALGQGPQFIFQYYREEENGRGNFPPRFSGLQFPNYSSELNVNALELDDSALYLCASSMARDRVRNYEQYFGPGTRLTVT.

The rearrangement uses TRBV7-9 and TRBJ2-3, with D unresolved. In germline, CDR1 is SEHNR, CDR2 FQNEAQ (reference sequence). V was cut by 5 bases and J by 5 bases, with 11 bases left in between. The CDR3 sequence is 13 residues long. CDR3 in DNA: TGTGCCAGCAGCCTTAGCTCGGGAGATACGCAGTATTTT. Its protein product is CASSLSSGDTQYF. Variable domain in full (rest from reference TRBV7-9 and TRBJ2-3): DTGVSQNPRHKITKRGQNVTFRCDPISEHNRLYWYRQTLGQGPEFLTYFQNEAQLEKSRLLSDRFSAERPKGSFSTLEIQRTEQGDSAMYLCASSLSSGDTQYFGPGTRLTVL.

This clone came up once. V is TRBV18 and J is TRBJ2-7; 9 bases match TRBD1. The V segment lost 5 bases and the J segment 3 bases; nucleotides outside the gene matches: 11. The CDR3 runs to 16 residues. Per germline, CDR1 KGHSH and CDR2 LQKENI. The CDR3 reads CASSSSSGQGIYEQYF. The CDR3 nucleotides are TGTGCCAGCTCATCGAGTTCGGGACAGGGCATCTACGAGCAGTACTTC.

The chain joins TRBV28 to TRBJ1-1; maybe TRBD1 (5 bases). The CDR3 consists of 12 residues. The germline gives CDR1 MDHEN, CDR2 SYDVKM. V was cut by 2 bases and J by 11 bases, with 12 bases left in between. The CDR3 loop is CASSLRGLDAFF. The CDR3 nucleotides are TGTGCCAGCAGTTTAAGGGGATTGGATGCTTTCTTT.

The chain uses TRBV7-8 and TRBJ1-5; TRBD1 agrees at 8 bases. V shed 6 bases and J 3 bases; nucleotides not matched to a gene: 4. The CDR3 is 14 residues long. CDR1 is SGHVS, CDR2 FQNEAQ, per germline. Here the CDR3 reads CASSRGQVNQPQHF. CDR3 nucleotides: TGTGCCAGCAGTCGGGGACAGGTCAATCAGCCCCAGCATTTT.

The chain employs TRBV5-1 and TRBJ2-2; 7 nucleotides agree with TRBD2. The germline gives CDR1 SGHRS, CDR2 YFSETQ. V dropped 4 bases and J dropped 0; count of bases not matched to a gene: 3. CDR3 length: 15 amino acids. CDR3 nucleotides: TGCGCCAGCAGCCAGGGACTATCGAACACCGGGGAGCTGTTTTTT. Translated, it gives CASSQGLSNTGELFF.

This clone was seen only a few times. Other DNA sequences of this sample code for an identical CDR3. The chain has TRBV28 and TRBJ1-2, with 12 positions matching TRBD1. The V gene's germline CDR1 is MDHEN and CDR2 SYDVKM. The CDR3 consists of 14 residues. The V and J ends lost 5 bases and 4 bases, in that order; junction bases with no gene match: 2. This CDR3 reads CASSGTGGGYGYTF. The CDR3 nucleotides read TGTGCCAGCAGTGGGACAGGGGGCGGCTATGGCTACACCTTC.

The chain uses TRBV10-3 and TRBJ1-2; 10 bases are shared with TRBD1. Unmatched junction bases numbered 10, after V lost 5 bases and J lost 4 bases. This CDR3 has 16 residues. Per the germline V gene, CDR1 is ENHRY and CDR2 is SYGVKD. CDR3 region: CAISSGTGVLGYGYTF. The CDR3 DNA follows: TGTGCCATCAGTTCCGGGACAGGGGTTTTGGGCTATGGCTACACCTTC.

V is TRBV28 and J is TRBJ1-6; 7 positions agree with TRBD1. CDR1 and CDR2 from the germline V gene are MDHEN and SYDVKM. This CDR3 region has 17 residues. Trimming at V came to 3 bases and at J to 7 bases, leaving 12 bases not matched to a gene. CDR3 amino acids: CASSFEVGYRGNSPLHF. DNA of the CDR3: TGTGCCAGCAGTTTCGAGGTCGGGTACAGGGGCAATTCACCCCTCCACTTT.

The rearrangement uses TRBV27 and TRBJ2-7; D is possibly TRBD1 (6 bases). The CDR3 is 15 amino acids. CDR1 MNHEY and CDR2 SMNVEV come from the germline V gene (reference sequence). V shed 2 bases and J shed 0 bases, with 11 bases lying between them. The CDR3 DNA reads TGTGCCAGCAGTTTACGAGGGGGTCCCTCCTACGAGCAGTACTTC. Residues: CASSLRGGPSYEQYF.

V and J are TRBV23-1 and TRBJ1-1; unclear D gene. Being an ORF, TRBV23-1 has a function that is uncertain. The length of the CDR3 is 17 residues. V lost 0 bases to trimming and J lost 0 bases, with 14 bases between them. The CDR3 DNA is TGCGCCAGCAGTCAATCGAAACAGAGCCGCATGAACACTGAAGCTTTCTTT. Translated: CASSQSKQSRMNTEAFF.

This chain uses TRBV3-1 (or the pseudogene TRBV3-2) with TRBJ1-2; TRBD1 is a possible D gene (5 bases). Trimming removed 1 base from V and 4 bases from J, with 13 bases in between. Germline loops: CDR1 LGHDT, CDR2 YNNKEL (reference sequence). CDR3 length: 15 residues. This CDR3 reads CASSQGGGAVYGYTF. Written as DNA, the CDR3 is TGTGCCAGCAGCCAAGGGGGAGGGGCCGTCTATGGCTACACCTTC.

This clone was recorded only once. The V and J genes are TRBV5-5 and TRBJ1-6; 9 bases fit TRBD1. CDR3 length: 14 amino acids. Germline-derived CDR1 and CDR2 are SGHKS and YYEKEE (reference sequence). J gave up 10 bases and V 1 base, and 3 bases lay outside the gene matches. The CDR3, as DNA: TGTGCCAGCAGCTTGAGGGACAGGGACTCACCCCTCCACTTT. Its protein product is CASSLRDRDSPLHF.

The V gene is TRBV3-1 (or the pseudogene TRBV3-2), the J gene TRBJ1-5; D is uncertain. The CDR3 is made up of 13 amino acids. Deletions cut 5 bases from V and 0 bases from J, with 5 bases between. Germline CDR1 LGHDT, CDR2 YNNKEL (reference sequence). The chain's CDR3 is CASSSYSNQPQHF. The CDR3 nucleotides read TGTGCCAGCAGCTCCTATAGCAATCAGCCCCAGCATTTT.

The CDR3 DNA follows: TGTGCCAGCAGCTTTGGACTAGCGGGATTAAATGAGCAGTTCTTC. This codes for CASSFGLAGLNEQFF. This sequence joins TRBV7-3 and TRBJ2-1; 12 bases map to TRBD2. Germline V gene data show CDR1 as SGHTA and CDR2 as FQGTGA. V gave up 3 bases and J gave up 7 bases; unmatched junction bases: 4. CDR3 size: 15 residues. The full variable domain, its missing parts supplied by reference TRBV7-3 and TRBJ2-1, is GAGVSQTPSNKVTEKGKYVELRCDPISGHTALYWYRQSLGQGPEFLIYFQGTGAADDSGLPNDRFFAVRPEGSVSTLKIQRTERGDSAVYLCASSFGLAGLNEQFFGPGTRLTVL.

This clone was observed once. The chain has TRBV10-3 and TRBJ1-1; tentative D call: TRBD1 (6 bases). The germline V and J ends were trimmed by 6 bases and 1 base, with 6 bases remaining between them. The V gene's germline CDR1 is ENHRY and CDR2 SYGVKD. This CDR3 spans 12 amino acids. Here the CDR3 reads CAISRGNTEAFF. The CDR3 region has the DNA TGTGCCATCAGCAGGGGGAACACTGAAGCTTTCTTT.

V is TRBV19 and J is TRBJ1-5; TRBD1 agrees at 10 bases. The CDR3 spans 15 residues. J was trimmed by 4 bases and V by 7 bases; bases with no gene match: 7. Germline V gene lookup returns CDR1 LNHDA and CDR2 SQIVND (reference sequence). DNA of the CDR3: TGTGCCAGTACCCCGACAGGGGGCCCGAATCAGCCCCAGCATTTT. Translation: CASTPTGGPNQPQHF.

The chain links TRBV18 to TRBJ2-2; D may be TRBD1 (6 bases). With 10 bases removed from V and 5 bases from J, the gap between germline ends came to 17 bases. CDR3 length: 14 residues. In germline, CDR1 is KGHSH, CDR2 LQKENI. The DNA of the CDR3 is TGTGCCACCAATAAAAAACAGGGAACCGGGGAGCTGTTTTTT. It translates to CATNKKQGTGELFF.

This chain uses TRBV18 with TRBJ1-2; D might be TRBD1 (6 bases). With 2 bases removed from V and 7 bases from J, the gap between germline ends came to 14 bases. The germline gives CDR1 KGHSH, CDR2 LQKENI. CDR3 length: 14 amino acids. The CDR3 DNA reads as TGTGCCAGCTCACCAGACAGGACCGAGGGTGGCTACACCTTC. Protein: CASSPDRTEGGYTF.

This chain joins TRBV7-8 and TRBJ1-5, with 8 positions matching TRBD1. This CDR3 has 20 residues. From germline, CDR1 is SGHVS and CDR2 FQNEAQ. V was clipped by 5 bases and J by 3 bases; unmatched bases: 21. The CDR3 sequence is CASSPSAGTGGMGINQPQHF. The CDR3 DNA reads as TGTGCCAGCAGCCCCAGCGCCGGGACAGGTGGGATGGGGATCAATCAGCCCCAGCATTTT.

The chain recombines TRBV10-2 with TRBJ2-5; no firm D call. This CDR3 contains 12 residues. The V gene lost 8 bases and the J gene lost 2 bases, with 9 bases spanning the gap. The germline gives CDR1 WSHSY, CDR2 SAAADI. The CDR3 DNA reads TGCGCCAGCGGGCAGCAGCAAGAGACCCAGTACTTC. Protein sequence: CASGQQQETQYF.